The 8 T cell receptor beta chains listed next were all sequenced from one sample in a study of blood T cell repertoires in COVID-19. The table came from immunoSEQ multiplex PCR; TCRdb's copy has only in-frame clones and leaves some out. The sample has about 400,000 clones; approximately 89% are singletons. Material: PBMCs or T cells enriched from blood (not recorded which). The receptors originated from a man in his forties in a cohort exposed to, infected with or recovered from COVID-19 (not recorded which).

The chain recombines TRBV12-5 with TRBJ2-1, with 11 bases identical to TRBD1. Trimming at V came to 2 bases and at J to 8 bases, leaving 5 bases not matched to a gene. The CDR3 runs to 15 residues. From germline, CDR1 is LGHNT and CDR2 FRNRAP. CDR3 residues: CASGLSRDRGYEQFF. The CDR3 DNA follows: TGTGCTAGTGGTTTGTCCCGGGACAGGGGGTATGAGCAGTTCTTC.

The chain couples TRBV3-1 (or the pseudogene TRBV3-2) to TRBJ2-3, with TRBD2 matching 8 bases. After removal of 4 bases from V and 6 bases from J, the junction contained 9 bases not matched to a gene. The V gene's germline CDR1 is LGHDT and CDR2 YNNKEL (reference sequence). The CDR3 is made up of 15 amino acids. The CDR3 sequence is CASSRLAGPLDTQYF. CDR3 nucleotides: TGTGCCAGCAGCCGCTTAGCGGGACCTCTGGATACGCAGTATTTT.

J is TRBJ2-6 and V is TRBV2, with 7 positions matching TRBD1. Germline V gives CDR1 SNHLY, CDR2 FYNNEI. Losses at the gene ends were 6 bases for V and 0 bases for J; bases not matched to a gene: 8. The CDR3 extends over 17 amino acids. The chain's CDR3 is CASRGTASFSGANVLTF. CDR3 coding DNA: TGTGCCAGCAGGGGGACAGCCAGTTTCTCTGGGGCCAACGTCCTGACTTTC.

This chain links TRBV5-4 with TRBJ2-3; 7 bases are a match to TRBD2. Trimming cost V 4 bases and J 2 bases; bases outside gene matches: 10. The CDR3 runs to 16 residues. Germline loops: CDR1 SGHNT, CDR2 YYREEE (reference sequence). The CDR3 loop reads CASSPRGGRLTDTQYF. The CDR3 region has the DNA TGTGCCAGCAGCCCGAGGGGAGGGCGACTCACAGATACGCAGTATTTT. The variable domain in full, with the rest retrieved from reference TRBV5-4 and TRBJ2-3, is ETGVTQSPTHLIKTRGQQVTLRCSSQSGHNTVSWYQQALGQGPQFIFQYYREEENGRGNFPPRFSGLQFPNYSSELNVNALELDDSALYLCASSPRGGRLTDTQYFGPGTRLTVL.

The CDR3 loop is CASSLPGAPRPEAFF. The CDR3 DNA is TGTGCCAGCAGCTTGCCAGGGGCCCCGAGACCTGAAGCTTTCTTT. V gene TRBV7-9 combines with J gene TRBJ1-1; possible D gene TRBD1, 6 bases. The CDR3 spans 15 residues. CDR1 SEHNR and CDR2 FQNEAQ come from the germline V gene (reference sequence). With 3 bases removed from V and 6 bases from J, the gap between germline ends came to 17 bases.

This rearrangement joins TRBV5-6 to TRBJ2-5; 8 bases fit TRBD2. CDR1 and CDR2 from the germline V gene are SGHDT and YYEEEE. CDR3 length: 15 amino acids. Unmatched junction bases numbered 10, after V lost 4 bases and J lost 5 bases. The CDR3: CASSPTSGWGETQYF. CDR3 DNA sequence: TGTGCCAGCAGCCCAACTAGCGGATGGGGGGAGACCCAGTACTTC.

The gene calls are TRBV19 and TRBJ2-5; tentative D call: TRBD1 (6 bases). Germline values: CDR1 LNHDA, CDR2 SQIVND (reference sequence). The CDR3 length is 17 residues. Trimming stripped 6 bases from V and 7 bases from J, with 27 bases between. The CDR3 reads CASSKPAGVDVLGTQYF. CDR3 nucleotides: TGTGCCAGTAGCAAGCCGGCAGGGGTCGATGTTTTGGGGACCCAGTACTTC.

Concerning this clone itself: Other DNA sequences in this sample translate to the same CDR3. The V and J genes are TRBV7-2 and TRBJ2-1, with 10 bases that match TRBD2. This CDR3 comprises 16 residues. CDR1 SGHTA and CDR2 FQGNSA come from the germline V gene. V was clipped by 0 bases and J by 7 bases; unmatched bases: 6. DNA for the CDR3: TGTGCCAGCAGCTTAGCGAGCGGGAGGGCCGGGAATGAGCAGTTCTTC. This translates into CASSLASGRAGNEQFF. Complete variable domain (other parts from reference TRBV7-2 and TRBJ2-1): GAGVSQSPSNKVTEKGKDVELRCDPISGHTALYWYRQSLGQGLEFLIYFQGNSAPDKSGLPSDRFSAERTGGSVSTLTIQRTQQEDSAVYLCASSLASGRAGNEQFFGPGTRLTVL.